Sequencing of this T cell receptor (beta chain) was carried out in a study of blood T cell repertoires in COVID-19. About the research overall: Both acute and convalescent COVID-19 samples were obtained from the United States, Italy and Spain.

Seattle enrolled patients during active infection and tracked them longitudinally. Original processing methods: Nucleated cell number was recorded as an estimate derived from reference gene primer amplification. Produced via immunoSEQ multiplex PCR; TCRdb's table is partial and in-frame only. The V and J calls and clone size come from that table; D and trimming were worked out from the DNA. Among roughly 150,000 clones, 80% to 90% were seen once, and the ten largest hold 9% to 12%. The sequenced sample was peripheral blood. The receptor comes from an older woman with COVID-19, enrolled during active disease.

The CDR3 loop reads CASSQDRDSRYTEAFF. The CDR3 nucleotides read TGCGCCAGCAGCCAAGACCGGGACAGTCGATACACTGAAGCTTTCTTT. This sequence joins TRBV4-1 and TRBJ1-1, with 7 bases matching TRBD1. The V and J ends lost 0 bases and 3 bases, in that order; junction bases with no gene match: 7. The length of the CDR3 is 16 residues. CDR1 and CDR2 (germline): MGHRA, YSYEKL.